This is a list of T cell receptor beta chains from one sample in a study of T cells expressing NK-cell markers. For each CDR3 protein, TCRdb gives one entry from its re-call of the 5' RACE reads, without DNA. This sample's table reports 550,000 to 600,000 distinct CDR3 sequences. Sequenced material: blood T cells: a sorted CD56 or NKG2C T cell subset, CD4+ or CD8+ T cells, or bulk PBMC T cells (not recorded which). The receptors derive from a man between 18 and 35 years old in good health. The CDR3 runs from the conserved cysteine through the conserved F or W.

>TRBV6-5|TRBJ2-3
CASGLASGRTDTQYF
>TRBV10-3|TRBJ1-6
CAISLGQGFNSPLHF
>TRBV5-5|TRBJ2-1
CASSVPRLADMNNEQFF
>TRBV5-1|TRBJ1-6
CASSFSESSYNSPLHF
>TRBV18|TRBJ2-7
CASSGQGRYEQYF
>TRBV12-3/TRBV12-4|TRBJ1-4
CASLKRDRGREKLFF
>TRBV10-3|TRBJ2-5
CATEGGGETQYF
>TRBV3-1|TRBJ1-4
CASSPLGGATNEKLFF
>TRBV29-1|TRBJ2-5
CSVEMAGVEETQYF
>TRBV12-3/TRBV12-4|TRBJ2-5
CASSLGDQKVLPNKETQYF
>TRBV4-3|TRBJ2-2
CASSQESAAVTTGELFF
>TRBV20-1|TRBJ2-5
CSASPGRRWKETQYF
>TRBV10-3|TRBJ1-6
CAKTDGQGSPLHF
>TRBV20-1|TRBJ2-1
CSARGLGEHNEQFF
>TRBV6-1|TRBJ1-2
CASSEGPLYGYTF
>TRBV7-9|TRBJ1-1
CASSTPAAAFF
>TRBV20-1|TRBJ2-1
CSAPGTSGIEQFF
>TRBV29-1|TRBJ2-5
CSVTGKKETQYF
>TRBV27|TRBJ2-1
CALLSGRYYNEQFF
>TRBV5-5|TRBJ2-6
CASSLEGPPSRANVLTF
>TRBV3-1|TRBJ2-4
CASSQEGAVIQYF
>TRBV7-2|TRBJ2-5
CASSRGTTETQYF
>TRBV20-1|TRBJ2-5
CSASAAGMGTQYF
>TRBV5-5|TRBJ2-1
CASSTTRGDEQFF
>TRBV7-6|TRBJ1-1
CASSLLTSMDTEAFF
>TRBV29-1|TRBJ2-7
CSVRDTTYEQYF
>TRBV10-2|TRBJ2-5
CASSETSGRRETQYF
>TRBV7-2|TRBJ1-4
CASSLDRDEKLFF
>TRBV25-1|TRBJ2-5
CASGTDTFQETQYF
>TRBV20-1|TRBJ2-7
CSAREGEHRPYEQYF
>TRBV5-8|TRBJ2-1
CASSLRVAYNEQFF
>TRBV5-6|TRBJ2-5
CATARLGSRETQYF
>TRBV7-8|TRBJ2-5
CASSLARRLQETQYF
>TRBV7-3|TRBJ2-3
CASSLTLAGDTQYF
>TRBV2|TRBJ2-2
CASSARTGGPGELFF
>TRBV5-1|TRBJ2-7
CASSLTGFNYEQYF
>TRBV24-1|TRBJ1-1
CATSDGGSLEAFF
>TRBV20-1|TRBJ2-5
CSAKGGTAETQYF
>TRBV18|TRBJ2-1
CASSPPTSGRARGEQFF
>TRBV12-3/TRBV12-4|TRBJ2-2
CASTNSGLNTGELFF
>TRBV20-1|TRBJ1-5
CSANREFNNNQPQHF
>TRBV12-3/TRBV12-4|TRBJ2-3
CASSLSSGIRDTQYF
>TRBV2|TRBJ2-5
CASSVEAAKETQYF
>TRBV12-3/TRBV12-4|TRBJ2-2
CASDARLKNTGELFF
>TRBV10-3|TRBJ2-5
CAISESEYQKYF
>TRBV11-1|TRBJ1-1
CASSLEHGRVTEAFF
>TRBV4-1|TRBJ1-1
CASSPDRANTEAFF
>TRBV5-1|TRBJ2-1
CASSSFRERDNEQFF
>TRBV7-2|TRBJ2-7
CASSHRDAGYEQYF
>TRBV6-5|TRBJ2-5
CASSYRGQGATQYF
>TRBV4-2|TRBJ2-1
CASSLEGGAAYNEQFF
>TRBV28|TRBJ2-7
CASSLRLGEQYF
>TRBV6-2/TRBV6-3|TRBJ2-1
CASTKAGAGYNEQFF
>TRBV12-3/TRBV12-4|TRBJ2-3
CASSLSPPSLAGGTDTQYF
>TRBV5-1|TRBJ2-5
CASSPTLQGIQETQYF
>TRBV5-6|TRBJ2-1
CASSLSTSGGNEQFF
>TRBV29-1|TRBJ2-5
CSAAVLVKETQYF
>TRBV5-1|TRBJ1-3
CASSEGGSGNTIYF
>TRBV10-1|TRBJ2-6
CASSDGGAGANVLTF
>TRBV7-9|TRBJ2-1
CASSFTRLEQFF